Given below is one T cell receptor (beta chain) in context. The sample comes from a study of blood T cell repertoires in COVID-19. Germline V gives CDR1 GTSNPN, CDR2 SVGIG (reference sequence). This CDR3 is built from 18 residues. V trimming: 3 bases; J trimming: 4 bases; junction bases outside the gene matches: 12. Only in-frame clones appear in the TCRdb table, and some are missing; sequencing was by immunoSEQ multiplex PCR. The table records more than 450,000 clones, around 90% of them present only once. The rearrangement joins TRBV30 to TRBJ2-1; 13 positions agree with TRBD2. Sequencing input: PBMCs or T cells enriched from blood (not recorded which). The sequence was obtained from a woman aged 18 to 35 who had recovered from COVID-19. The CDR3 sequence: CAWSPLLAGGPGYNEQFF. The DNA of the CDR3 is TGTGCCTGGAGCCCCTTACTAGCGGGGGGGCCGGGATACAATGAGCAGTTCTTC.